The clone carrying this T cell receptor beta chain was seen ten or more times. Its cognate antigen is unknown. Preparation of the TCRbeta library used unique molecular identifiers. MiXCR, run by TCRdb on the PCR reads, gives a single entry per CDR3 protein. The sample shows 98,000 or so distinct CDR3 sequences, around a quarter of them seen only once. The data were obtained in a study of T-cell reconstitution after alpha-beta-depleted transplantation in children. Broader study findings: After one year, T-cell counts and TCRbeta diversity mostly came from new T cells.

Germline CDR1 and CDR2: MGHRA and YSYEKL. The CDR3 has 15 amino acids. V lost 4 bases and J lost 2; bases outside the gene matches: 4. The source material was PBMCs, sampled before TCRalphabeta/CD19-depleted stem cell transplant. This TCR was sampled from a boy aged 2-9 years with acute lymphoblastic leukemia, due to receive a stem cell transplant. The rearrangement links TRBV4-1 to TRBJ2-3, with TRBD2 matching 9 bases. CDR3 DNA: TGCGCCAGCAGCCCCGGGACTAGCTCCACAGATACGCAGTATTTT. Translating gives CASSPGTSSTDTQYF.